The 12 T cell receptor beta chains given below trace back to one sample, sequenced in a study. From the RT-PCR reads, TCRdb called clonotypes with MiXCR, one entry per CDR3 protein. The table shows about 680,000 distinct CDR3 sequences, with over 12% occurring only once. The sequenced sample consisted of memory CD4+ T cells from blood. The receptors here all came from a female donor in good health, serving as a healthy control.

This clonotype was found many times. The rearrangement links TRBV29-1 to TRBJ2-2; D remains ambiguous. This CDR3 comprises 12 residues. V lost 2 bases and J lost 3, with 4 bases in between. CDR1 SQVTM and CDR2 ANQGSEA come from the germline V gene. CDR3 sequence: CSVESYTGELFF. In DNA, the CDR3 is TGCAGCGTTGAATCTTACACCGGGGAGCTGTTTTTT.

This clonotype has just a few counts. J is TRBJ1-1 and V is TRBV5-1; D possibly corresponds to TRBD1 (6 bases). CDR3 length equals 14 residues. Germline V gene sequence: CDR1 SGHRS, CDR2 YFSETQ. Deletions cut 3 bases from V and 0 bases from J, with 9 bases between. CDR3 coding DNA: TGCGCCAGCAGCTCGGACAGTTTGAACACTGAAGCTTTCTTT. It codes for CASSSDSLNTEAFF.

The chain couples TRBV6-2 or TRBV6-3 to TRBJ2-3, with TRBD2 matching 11 bases. Germline loops: CDR1 MNHEY, CDR2 SVGEGT. V was clipped by 6 bases and J by 5 bases; unmatched bases: 10. CDR3 length equals 16 residues. The CDR3 sequence is CASSFTTSGNGDTQYF. The CDR3 bases are TGTGCCAGCAGCTTCACGACTAGCGGGAACGGAGATACGCAGTATTTT.

There are a few counts of this clonotype. The chain is built from TRBV20-1 and TRBJ2-5; the match to TRBD2 covers 8 bases. This CDR3 is 17 amino acids long. The germline gives CDR1 DFQATT, CDR2 SNEGSKA (reference sequence). V lost 3 bases to trimming and J lost 5 bases; unmatched junction nucleotides: 17. The CDR3 sequence is CSARDTFGRGALETQYF. CDR3 in DNA: TGCAGTGCTAGGGATACGTTTGGGCGGGGGGCGTTGGAGACCCAGTACTTC.

This clonotype has only a few counts. The chain combines TRBV6-5 with TRBJ1-4, with TRBD1 as a possible D gene (5 bases). Trimming removed 0 bases at V and 6 bases at J, with 17 bases between. The length of the CDR3 is 17 residues. In germline, CDR1 is MNHEY, CDR2 SVGAGI. The CDR3 DNA is TGTGCCAGCAGTTACTCTTCCCCGGACTTAGGGGATGAAAAACTGTTTTTT. It yields the protein CASSYSSPDLGDEKLFF.

The chain joins TRBV6-6 to TRBJ1-4; D ambiguous. Trimming took 2 bases from V and 7 from J, leaving 11 bases between them. CDR1 MNHNY and CDR2 SVGAGI come from the germline V gene (reference sequence). The CDR3 totals 14 residues. CDR3 region: CASSYKGKGEKLFF. The DNA of the CDR3 is TGTGCCAGCAGTTACAAAGGGAAGGGTGAAAAACTGTTTTTT.

This clonotype was recorded at least ten times. V and J are TRBV5-1 and TRBJ1-1; tentatively, D is TRBD1 (5 bases). CDR3 size: 14 residues. Germline V gene sequence: CDR1 SGHRS, CDR2 YFSETQ. V was clipped by 4 bases and J by 0 bases, with 10 bases between them. CDR3 sequence: CASSLGRLNTEAFF. The CDR3 nucleotides read TGCGCCAGCAGCCTGGGACGGTTGAACACTGAAGCTTTCTTT.

This clonotype was picked up many times. The CDR3: CASSLEGNPYEQYF. CDR3 DNA sequence: TGTGCCAGCAGCTTGGAAGGTAACCCCTACGAGCAGTACTTC. The chain has TRBV5-5 and TRBJ2-7; D is undetermined. The CDR3 sequence is 14 residues long. The germline gives CDR1 SGHKS, CDR2 YYEKEE (reference sequence). Trimming cost V 0 bases and J 2 bases, with 9 bases left between them.

The chain employs TRBV28 and TRBJ1-1; D perhaps matches TRBD1 (5 bases). CDR1 is MDHEN and CDR2 is SYDVKM in the germline V gene. The CDR3 spans 15 residues. V dropped 4 bases and J dropped 6 bases, with 18 bases sitting between them. The CDR3 is CASSSGAEGTPEAFF. The CDR3 DNA reads as TGTGCCAGCAGTTCCGGGGCAGAGGGGACCCCTGAAGCTTTCTTT.

This clonotype came up a few times. The chain combines TRBV7-3 with TRBJ2-7; the D call may be TRBD1 or TRBD2 (5 bases each). The CDR3 runs to 14 residues. Germline values: CDR1 SGHTA, CDR2 FQGTGA. V was trimmed by 5 bases and J by 2 bases, leaving 13 bases between them. The CDR3 loop is CASSGSGTAYEQYF. DNA of the CDR3: TGTGCCAGCAGCGGGTCCGGGACGGCCTACGAGCAGTACTTC.

J is TRBJ2-1 and V is TRBV11-2; 7 bases match TRBD1. Germline loops: CDR1 SGHAT, CDR2 FQNNGV. The V and J ends lost 1 base and 4 bases, in that order; junction bases with no gene match: 10. The length of the CDR3 is 17 residues. Here the CDR3 DNA reads TGTGCCAGCAGCTTAGTGGTGGGGACAGTAGTTTACAATGAGCAGTTCTTC. It encodes CASSLVVGTVVYNEQFF. Using reference TRBV11-2 and TRBJ2-1 for the parts outside the CDR3, the full variable domain is EAGVAQSPRYKIIEKRQSVAFWCNPISGHATLYWYQQILGQGPKLLIQFQNNGVVDDSQLPKDRFSAERLKGVDSTLKIQPAKLEDSAVYLCASSLVVGTVVYNEQFFGPGTRLTVL.

V gene TRBV7-9 combines with J gene TRBJ1-6; 9 bases map to TRBD1. V trimming: 5 bases; J trimming: 10 bases; junction bases outside the gene matches: 9. The CDR3 runs 15 residues. CDR1 and CDR2 from the germline V gene are SEHNR and FQNEAQ (reference sequence). CDR3 in amino acids: CASSPQQGAGSPLHF. CDR3 sequence (DNA): TGTGCCAGCAGCCCACAACAGGGGGCAGGGTCACCCCTCCACTTT.